The 17 T cell receptor beta chains listed next were all sequenced from one sample in a study of blood T cell repertoires in COVID-19. The assay was immunoSEQ multiplex PCR, and TCRdb's table has in-frame clones only and misses some. Among approximately 160,000 clones listed, about 83% were seen once. Sequencing was performed on PBMCs or T cells enriched from blood (not recorded which). The source of these receptors is a woman aged 45-60 years in a cohort exposed to, infected with or recovered from COVID-19 (not recorded which).

This clone was seen more than once but under ten times. The J gene is TRBJ1-5, the V gene TRBV6-5, with 7 positions matching TRBD1. V was pared by 7 bases and J by 4 bases, with 10 bases of the junction left unmatched. The CDR3 runs to 15 residues. Germline CDR1 MNHEY, CDR2 SVGAGI. CDR3 region: CASIVDRVRNQPQHF. The CDR3 DNA follows: TGTGCCAGCATCGTAGACAGGGTTCGGAATCAGCCCCAGCATTTT.

The V call is TRBV7-9, the J call TRBJ1-1, with 7 nucleotides matching TRBD1. V lost 8 bases to trimming and J lost 0 bases; unmatched junction nucleotides: 3. The CDR3 loop spans 13 amino acids. The germline gives CDR1 SEHNR, CDR2 FQNEAQ (reference sequence). CDR3 residues: CASGTDLNTEAFF. Written as DNA, the CDR3 is TGTGCCAGCGGGACAGATTTGAACACTGAAGCTTTCTTT.

A few counts support this clone. The chain joins TRBV3-1 (or the pseudogene TRBV3-2) to TRBJ2-1; 8 bases align to TRBD2. The trim removed 4 bases at V and 6 bases at J, leaving 5 bases unmatched. CDR1 is LGHDT and CDR2 is YNNKEL in the germline V gene (reference sequence). CDR3 length equals 14 residues. The CDR3 bases are TGTGCCAGCAGCCCCGCCGGGGGGGTCAATGAGCAGTTCTTC. This translates into CASSPAGGVNEQFF.

This chain uses TRBV27 with TRBJ2-5; TRBD1 matches 11 bases. J gave up 5 bases and V 5 bases, and 7 bases lay outside the gene matches. This CDR3 spans 15 amino acids. Germline V gene sequence: CDR1 MNHEY, CDR2 SMNVEV (reference sequence). CDR3 nucleotides: TGTGCCAGCAGTCCAGGGACAGGGGGTAGGGAGACCCAGTACTTC. Amino acids: CASSPGTGGRETQYF.

In its sample, this clone was seen once. The chain employs TRBV4-1 and TRBJ1-6, with 8 nucleotides matching TRBD1. Trimming removed 0 bases from V and 7 bases from J; junction bases left unmatched: 2. CDR3 length equals 15 residues. Germline assignment: CDR1 MGHRA and CDR2 YSYEKL. CDR3 sequence reads: CASSQDGQGNSPLHF. CDR3 nucleotide sequence: TGCGCCAGCAGCCAAGACGGACAGGGAAATTCACCCCTCCACTTT.

CDR3 protein: CASRTGEDYGYTF. CDR3 DNA sequence: TGTGCCAGTAGGACAGGGGAGGACTATGGCTACACCTTC. V usage is TRBV14 and J usage is TRBJ1-2; 9 bases fit TRBD1. The CDR3 is 13 amino acids. The germline V gene has CDR1 SGHDN and CDR2 FVKESK. J was trimmed by 3 bases and V by 9 bases; bases with no gene match: 5. Using reference TRBV14 and TRBJ1-2 for the parts outside the CDR3, the full variable domain is EAGVTQFPSHSVIEKGQTVTLRCDPISGHDNLYWYRRVMGKEIKFLLHFVKESKQDESGMPNNRFLAERTGGTYSTLKVQPAELEDSGVYFCASRTGEDYGYTFGSGTRLTVV.

This chain links TRBV2 with TRBJ2-3, with 14 bases that match TRBD2. V lost 4 bases to trimming and J lost 6 bases; unmatched junction nucleotides: 3. The CDR3 contains 15 residues. Germline CDR1 is SNHLY and CDR2 is FYNNEI. The CDR3 loop reads CASSAGLAGVDTQYF. In DNA, the CDR3 is TGTGCCAGCAGTGCGGGACTAGCGGGAGTTGATACGCAGTATTTT.

V is TRBV7-2 and J is TRBJ2-5; 8 bases are shared with TRBD2. This CDR3 is 14 amino acids long. Germline V gene lookup returns CDR1 SGHTA and CDR2 FQGNSA. V was clipped by 2 bases and J by 7 bases; unmatched bases: 6. The CDR3 loop is CASSLLGLARTQYF. Here the CDR3 DNA reads TGTGCCAGCAGCTTACTCGGACTAGCTCGGACCCAGTACTTC.

The chain couples TRBV6-4 to TRBJ2-1; 7 positions match TRBD2. This CDR3 has 17 amino acids. J gave up 0 bases and V 5 bases, and 10 bases lay outside the gene matches. The germline CDR1 and CDR2 sequences are MRHNA and SNTAGT. CDR3 nucleotides: TGTGCCAGCAGTCCGGAACCTAGCGGAGGCTCCTACAATGAGCAGTTCTTC. It translates to CASSPEPSGGSYNEQFF.

This rearrangement joins TRBV5-1 to TRBJ2-5; TRBD1 matches at 7 bases. There are 15 residues in the CDR3. V was clipped by 1 base and J by 5 bases; unmatched bases: 8. CDR1 is SGHRS and CDR2 is YFSETQ in the germline V gene. In DNA form, the CDR3 reads TGCGCCAGCAGCTTGTCCGTAATCAGGGGGGAGACCCAGTACTTC. Its translation: CASSLSVIRGETQYF.

The chain recombines TRBV6-5 with TRBJ2-6; D remains ambiguous. The CDR3 is made up of 13 amino acids. Germline CDR1 and CDR2: MNHEY and SVGAGI. The DNA for the CDR3 is TGTGCATCCCGGTACTCTGGGGCCAACGTCCTGACTTTC. Its translation: CASRYSGANVLTF.

In DNA form, the CDR3 reads TGCGCCAGCCGGACAGGGGATAATTCACCCCTCCACTTT. Translated, it gives CASRTGDNSPLHF. The V call is TRBV5-1, the J call TRBJ1-6, with 9 bases identical to TRBD1. The CDR3 is 13 amino acids. The germline V gene encodes CDR1 SGHRS and CDR2 YFSETQ. The J segment lost 5 bases and the V segment lost 7 bases, leaving 1 base of the junction unmatched.

V and J are TRBV7-2 and TRBJ1-3, with D uncertain. The germline V gene encodes CDR1 SGHTA and CDR2 FQGNSA. The CDR3 spans 13 residues. Trimming took off 5 bases at V and 7 bases at J, with 12 bases between the two ends. The CDR3, as DNA: TGTGCCAGCAGCGTGGAGGGTGGCAACACCATATATTTT. It specifies CASSVEGGNTIYF.

The rearrangement uses TRBV5-5 and TRBJ2-7; D remains unclear. Germline V CDR1 and CDR2: SGHKS, YYEKEE (reference sequence). V was pared by 3 bases and J by 6 bases, with 10 bases between. The CDR3 spans 12 residues. This chain's CDR3 is CASSSTVFEQYF. In DNA, the CDR3 is TGTGCCAGCAGCTCTACAGTATTCGAGCAGTACTTC.

This CDR3 is CASSRKEGDGTDTQYF. The CDR3 DNA reads TGTGCCAGCAGCCGAAAGGAAGGGGATGGAACAGATACGCAGTATTTT. The rearrangement links TRBV5-5 to TRBJ2-3; perhaps TRBD1 as D (5 bases). The CDR3 extends over 16 amino acids. Looked up from germline, CDR1 is SGHKS and CDR2 is YYEKEE (reference sequence). The V and J ends lost 4 bases and 3 bases respectively, with 18 bases between them.

The CDR3 loop reads CASSLKLPSTGVGNQPQHF. Written as DNA, the CDR3 is TGTGCCAGCAGCTTAAAGCTCCCCTCGACAGGGGTCGGTAATCAGCCCCAGCATTTT. The V and J genes are TRBV7-9 and TRBJ1-5; 8 positions match TRBD1. With V trimmed by 2 bases and J by 4 bases, 16 bases remained unmatched. The germline V gene encodes CDR1 SEHNR and CDR2 FQNEAQ (reference sequence). The CDR3 sequence is 19 residues long.

This clone is medium-sized within its sample. Other nucleotide sequences from this sample produce the same CDR3. The chain joins TRBV28 to TRBJ1-5; D remains ambiguous. From germline, CDR1 is MDHEN and CDR2 SYDVKM. The CDR3 is 17 residues long. Trimming cost V 2 bases and J 0 bases, with 14 bases left between them. CDR3 sequence reads: CASSLPARVRSNQPQHF. CDR3 nucleotides: TGTGCCAGCAGTTTACCAGCGCGTGTACGTAGCAATCAGCCCCAGCATTTT.